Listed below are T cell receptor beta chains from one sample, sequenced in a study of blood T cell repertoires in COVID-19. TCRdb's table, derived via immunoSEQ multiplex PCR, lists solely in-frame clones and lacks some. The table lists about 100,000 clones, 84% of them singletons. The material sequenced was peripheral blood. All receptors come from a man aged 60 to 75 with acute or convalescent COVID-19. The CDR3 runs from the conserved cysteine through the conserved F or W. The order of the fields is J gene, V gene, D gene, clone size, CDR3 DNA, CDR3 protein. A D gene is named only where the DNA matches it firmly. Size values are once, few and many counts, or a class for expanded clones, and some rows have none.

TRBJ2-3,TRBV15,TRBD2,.,TGTGCCACCAGCCCAAGAACGACTAGCGGGGCAGATACGCAGTATTTT,CATSPRTTSGADTQYF
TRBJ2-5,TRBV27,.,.,TGTGCCAGCAGTTTAATGGGGGCAGGTGGCCAAGAGACCCAGTACTTC,CASSLMGAGGQETQYF
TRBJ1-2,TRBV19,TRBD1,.,TGTGCCAGTAGTATACAGGGGGCTGGCTATGGCTACACCTTC,CASSIQGAGYGYTF
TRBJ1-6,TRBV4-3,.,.,TGCGCCAGCAGCCCTGTGCTTCCAGGCTCCTATAATTCACCCCTCCACTTT,CASSPVLPGSYNSPLHF
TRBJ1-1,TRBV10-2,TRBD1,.,TGCGCCAGCAGACAGGGGCCGTTATCGAACACTGAAGCTTTCTTT,CASRQGPLSNTEAFF
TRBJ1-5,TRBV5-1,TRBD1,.,TGCGCCAGCAGCTTGGGGGCAGGGGGGCATCAGCCCCAGCATTTT,CASSLGAGGHQPQHF
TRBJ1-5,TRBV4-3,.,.,TGCGCCAGCAGCCAGATAGCTGGGGGGGGTCAGCCCCAGCATTTT,CASSQIAGGGQPQHF
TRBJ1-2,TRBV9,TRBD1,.,TGTGCCAGCAGCGCCGCCCGGACAGGGGAAAACTATGGCTACACCTTC,CASSAARTGENYGYTF
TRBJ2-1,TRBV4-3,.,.,TGCGCCAGCAGCCGTGGGACTCTCTCCTACAATGAGCAGTTCTTC,CASSRGTLSYNEQFF
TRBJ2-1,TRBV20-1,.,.,TGCAGTGCTAGTTTGGACAGCTACAATGAGCAGTTCTTC,CSASLDSYNEQFF
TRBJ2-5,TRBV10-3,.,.,TGTGCCATCAGTGAGTACGTTACAACAGAGACCCAGTACTTC,CAISEYVTTETQYF
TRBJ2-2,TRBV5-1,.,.,TGCGCCAGCAGCTTGGTCGCAGGGGTCAACACCGGGGAGCTGTTTTTT,CASSLVAGVNTGELFF
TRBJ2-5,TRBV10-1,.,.,TGCGCCAGCAGTGAGGCGGGGAAGGAGACCCAGTACTTC,CASSEAGKETQYF
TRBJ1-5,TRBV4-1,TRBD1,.,TGCGCCAGCACCAAAAGTGGACAGGGGCAGCCCCAGCATTTT,CASTKSGQGQPQHF
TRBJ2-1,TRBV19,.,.,TGTGCCAGTAGCTTGAGTTTGAGCTCCTACAATGAGCAGTTCTTC,CASSLSLSSYNEQFF
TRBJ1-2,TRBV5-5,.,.,TGTGCCAGCACCCAAGGGGGTGGCTATGGCTACACCTTC,CASTQGGGYGYTF
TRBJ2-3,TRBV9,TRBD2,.,TGTGCCAGCAGCGTAGGAGGTAGCGGGAGGGCCATTGATACGCAGTATTTT,CASSVGGSGRAIDTQYF
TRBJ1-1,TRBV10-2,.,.,TGCGCCAGCAGCGTGACAGCGAGCACTGAAGCTTTCTTT,CASSVTASTEAFF
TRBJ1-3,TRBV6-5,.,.,TGTGCCAGCAGTTACTCGACAGCTCTCTCTGGAAACACCATATATTTT,CASSYSTALSGNTIYF
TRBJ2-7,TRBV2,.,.,TGTGCCAGCAGTCGGGGCGAGCAGTACTTC,CASSRGEQYF
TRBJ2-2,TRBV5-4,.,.,TGTGCCAGCAGCTTGTTGGCGGGAAGGAACACCGGGGAGCTGTTTTTT,CASSLLAGRNTGELFF
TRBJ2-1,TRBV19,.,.,TGTGCCAGTACAGCGGAGGGATGGAATGAGCAGTTCTTC,CASTAEGWNEQFF
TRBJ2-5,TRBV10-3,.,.,TGTGCCAGCCTCTCAGGGGTAGGGGAGACCCAGTACTTC,CASLSGVGETQYF
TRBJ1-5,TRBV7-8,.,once,TGTGCCAGCAGCATGATGCCACGGGGGAGGGCCAATCAGCCCCAGCATTTT,CASSMMPRGRANQPQHF
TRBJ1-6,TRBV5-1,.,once,TGCGCCAGCAGGCCGGGAGGGGACTCACCCCTCCACTTT,CASRPGGDSPLHF
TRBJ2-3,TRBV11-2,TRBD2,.,TGTGCCAGCAGCGTCGCTGGGACTAGCGGTAGCACAGATACGCAGTATTTT,CASSVAGTSGSTDTQYF
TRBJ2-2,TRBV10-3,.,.,TGTGCCATCAGTGAGTCCATAGACAGAAACACCGGGGAGCTGTTTTTT,CAISESIDRNTGELFF
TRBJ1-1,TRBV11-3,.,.,TGTGCCAGCAGCTCCTACGGCACTGAAGCTTTCTTT,CASSSYGTEAFF
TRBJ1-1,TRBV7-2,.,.,TGTGCCAGCAGCTTATTGGGCTATGAAGCTTTCTTT,CASSLLGYEAFF
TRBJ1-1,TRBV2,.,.,TGTGCCAGCTGTACGACAGCGAACACTGAAGCTTTCTTT,CASCTTANTEAFF
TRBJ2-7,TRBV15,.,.,TGTGCCACCAGCAGAGAAGGAGGGGGCGAAAACGAGCAGTACTTC,CATSREGGGENEQYF
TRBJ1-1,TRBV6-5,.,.,TGTGCCAGCACCCGGGACACGAACACTGAAGCTTTCTTT,CASTRDTNTEAFF
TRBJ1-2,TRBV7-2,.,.,TGTGCCAGCAGCTTGGAGAGGAACTATGGCTACACCTTC,CASSLERNYGYTF
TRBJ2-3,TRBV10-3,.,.,TGTGCCATCAGTGAGATTAGCGATGGCACAGATACGCAGTATTTT,CAISEISDGTDTQYF
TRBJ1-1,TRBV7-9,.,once,TGTGCCAGCAGCTCGGGTTCAGGGGTCGCGACCACTGAAGCTTTCTTT,CASSSGSGVATTEAFF
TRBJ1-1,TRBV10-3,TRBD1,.,TGTGCCATCAACCCAGGGGGGCTCGGCGGGGAAGCTTTCTTT,CAINPGGLGGEAFF